This T cell receptor (beta chain) was sequenced during a study of T cells in tuberculosis. TCRdb keeps only in-frame clones here, not all; method: immunoSEQ multiplex PCR. This sample has about 43,000 clones, with 95% found just once. The CDR3 extends over 15 amino acids. V shed 4 bases, J shed 3 bases, and the junction held 5 bases outside the gene matches. Germline V gene sequence: CDR1 KGHSH, CDR2 LQKENI. V and J are TRBV18 and TRBJ1-1; 10 bases line up with TRBD1. This receptor was identified in a donor between 10 and 29 years old with latent tuberculosis or without tuberculosis infection. The source material was PBMCs. CDR3 bases: TGTGCCAGCTCACGGGACAGGGGCCAATACACTGAAGCTTTCTTT. As protein: CASSRDRGQYTEAFF.